These 6 T cell receptor beta chains share one sample of origin, sequenced in a study of T cells in Graves' hyperthyroidism and ophthalmopathy. Amplified TCR beta CDR3 regions came from RNA transcripts. Carried out on the TCR CDR3, a first-round RT-PCR used the HTBI primer set. TCRdb re-derived calls from the multiplex PCR reads in MiXCR, one entry per CDR3 protein. The sample shows 700,000 or so distinct CDR3 sequences, about a sixth of them seen only once. The sequencing sample was made of blood. The origin of the receptors is a man between 18 and 29 years old with Graves' hyperthyroidism.

This clonotype was seen a few times. The chain uses TRBV6-1 and TRBJ1-4; D unclear. The V gene lost 5 bases and the J gene lost 5 bases, with 12 bases spanning the gap. Germline assignment: CDR1 MNHNS and CDR2 SASEGT. CDR3 length: 14 amino acids. The CDR3 region has the DNA TGTGCCAGCAGTAGGAGTGTCCACAATGAAAAACTGTTTTTT. This translates into CASSRSVHNEKLFF.

This clonotype occurred a few times. V is TRBV4-3 and J is TRBJ1-4; D gene unclear. The CDR3 extends over 14 amino acids. Trimming removed 0 bases at V and 8 bases at J, with 10 bases between. Germline values: CDR1 LGHNA, CDR2 YSLEER. In DNA form, the CDR3 reads TGCGCCAGCAGCCAAGACACTTTCGACGAAAAACTGTTTTTT. Amino acids: CASSQDTFDEKLFF.

The table lists this clonotype with many counts. The rearrangement joins TRBV30 to TRBJ2-5; 11 bases fit TRBD2. CDR3 length: 15 amino acids. With V trimmed by 0 bases and J by 4 bases, 4 bases remained unmatched. Per germline, CDR1 GTSNPN and CDR2 SVGIG (reference sequence). The CDR3 loop reads CAWSVGLAGGETQYF. The CDR3 bases are TGTGCCTGGAGTGTAGGGCTAGCGGGAGGAGAGACCCAGTACTTC.

This chain joins TRBV7-9 and TRBJ2-7, with TRBD1 identical over 9 bases. Germline CDR1 reads SEHNR; CDR2 reads FQNEAQ (reference sequence). The junction had 2 bases not matched to a gene; V was cut back by 3 bases and J by 2 bases. This CDR3 has 14 amino acids. CDR3 amino acids: CASSFWDRAYEQYF. Here the CDR3 DNA reads TGTGCCAGCAGCTTCTGGGACAGGGCCTACGAGCAGTACTTC.

The rearrangement links TRBV28 to TRBJ2-1; D unresolved. Germline assignment: CDR1 MDHEN and CDR2 SYDVKM. V was trimmed by 2 bases and J by 0 bases, leaving 11 bases between them. This CDR3 has 16 residues. The CDR3 DNA reads as TGTGCCAGCAGTTTAGGCTTCTTTCGCTCCTACAATGAGCAGTTCTTC. It yields the protein CASSLGFFRSYNEQFF.

This clonotype came up a few times. The V call is TRBV3-1, the J call TRBJ2-7; 10 nucleotides agree with TRBD2. The CDR3 runs to 16 residues. The germline gives CDR1 LGHDT, CDR2 YNNKEL (reference sequence). With 2 bases clipped from V and 3 bases from J, the junction kept 7 bases outside the gene matches. CDR3 in amino acids: CASSQRTSGNGYEQYF. The CDR3, as DNA: TGTGCCAGCAGCCAAAGAACTAGCGGGAATGGCTACGAGCAGTACTTC.